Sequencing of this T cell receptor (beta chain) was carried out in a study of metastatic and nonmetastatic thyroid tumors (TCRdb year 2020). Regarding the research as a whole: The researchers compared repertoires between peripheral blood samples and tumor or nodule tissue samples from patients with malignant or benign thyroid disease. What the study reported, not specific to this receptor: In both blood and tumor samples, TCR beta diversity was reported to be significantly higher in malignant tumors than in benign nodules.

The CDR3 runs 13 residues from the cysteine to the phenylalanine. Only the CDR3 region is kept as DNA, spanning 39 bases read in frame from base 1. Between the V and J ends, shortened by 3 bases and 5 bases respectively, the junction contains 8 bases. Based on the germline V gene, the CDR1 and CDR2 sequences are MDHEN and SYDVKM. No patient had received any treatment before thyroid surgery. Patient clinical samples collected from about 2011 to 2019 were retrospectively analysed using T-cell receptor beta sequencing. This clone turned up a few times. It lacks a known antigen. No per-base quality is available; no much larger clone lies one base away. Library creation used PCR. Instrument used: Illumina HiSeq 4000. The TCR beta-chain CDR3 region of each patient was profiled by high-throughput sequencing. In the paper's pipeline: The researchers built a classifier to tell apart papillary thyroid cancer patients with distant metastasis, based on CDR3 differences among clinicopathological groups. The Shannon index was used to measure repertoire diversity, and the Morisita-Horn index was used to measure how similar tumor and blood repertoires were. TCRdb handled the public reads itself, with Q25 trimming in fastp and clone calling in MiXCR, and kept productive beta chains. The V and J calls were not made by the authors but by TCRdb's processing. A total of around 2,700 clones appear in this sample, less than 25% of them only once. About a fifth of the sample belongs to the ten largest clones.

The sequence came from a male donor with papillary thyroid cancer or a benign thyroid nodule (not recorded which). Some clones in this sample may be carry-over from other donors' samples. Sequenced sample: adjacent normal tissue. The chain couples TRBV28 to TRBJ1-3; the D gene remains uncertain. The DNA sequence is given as TGTGCCAGCAGTTTGGGTTCGCGAAACACCATATATTTT. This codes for CASSLGSRNTIYF.